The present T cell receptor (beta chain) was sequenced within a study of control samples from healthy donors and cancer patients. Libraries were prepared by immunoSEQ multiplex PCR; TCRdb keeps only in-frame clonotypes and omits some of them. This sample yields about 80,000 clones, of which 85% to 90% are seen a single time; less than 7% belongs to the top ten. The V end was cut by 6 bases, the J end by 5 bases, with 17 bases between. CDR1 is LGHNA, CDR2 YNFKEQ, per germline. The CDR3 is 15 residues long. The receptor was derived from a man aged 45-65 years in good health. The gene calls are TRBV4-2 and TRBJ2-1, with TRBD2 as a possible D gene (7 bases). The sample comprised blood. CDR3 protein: CASRGPGGLDNEQFF. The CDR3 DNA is TGTGCCAGCAGGGGTCCCGGGGGGCTGGACAATGAGCAGTTCTTC.